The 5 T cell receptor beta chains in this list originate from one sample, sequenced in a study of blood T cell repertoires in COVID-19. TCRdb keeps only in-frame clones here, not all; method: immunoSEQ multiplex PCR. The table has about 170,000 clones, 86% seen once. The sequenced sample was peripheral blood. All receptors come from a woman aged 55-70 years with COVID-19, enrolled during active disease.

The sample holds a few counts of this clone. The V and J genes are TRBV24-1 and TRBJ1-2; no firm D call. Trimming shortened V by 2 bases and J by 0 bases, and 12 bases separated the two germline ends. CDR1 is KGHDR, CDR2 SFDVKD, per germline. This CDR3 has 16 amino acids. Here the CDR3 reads CATSDSGRNSNYGYTF. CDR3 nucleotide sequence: TGTGCCACCAGTGATTCAGGCAGGAATTCTAACTATGGCTACACCTTC.

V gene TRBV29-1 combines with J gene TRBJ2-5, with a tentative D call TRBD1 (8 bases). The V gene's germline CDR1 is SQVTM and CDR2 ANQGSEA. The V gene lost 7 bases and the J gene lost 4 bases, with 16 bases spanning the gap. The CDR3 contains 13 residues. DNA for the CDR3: TGCAGCGAGGGGGGAGGGACAGGAGAGACCCAGTACTTC. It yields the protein CSEGGGTGETQYF.

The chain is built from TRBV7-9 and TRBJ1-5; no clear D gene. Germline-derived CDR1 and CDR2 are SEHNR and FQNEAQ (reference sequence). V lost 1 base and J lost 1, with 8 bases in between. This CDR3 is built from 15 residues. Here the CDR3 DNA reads TGTGCCAGCAGCTTAGACGGTCTCAGCAATCAGCCCCAGCATTTT. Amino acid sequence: CASSLDGLSNQPQHF.

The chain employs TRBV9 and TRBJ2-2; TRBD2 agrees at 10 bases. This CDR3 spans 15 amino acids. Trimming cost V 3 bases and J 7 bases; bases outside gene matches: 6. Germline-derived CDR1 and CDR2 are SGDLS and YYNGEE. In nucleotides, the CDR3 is TGTGCCAGCAGCGCTCTAACTAGCGGGATCGGGGAGCTGTTTTTT. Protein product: CASSALTSGIGELFF.

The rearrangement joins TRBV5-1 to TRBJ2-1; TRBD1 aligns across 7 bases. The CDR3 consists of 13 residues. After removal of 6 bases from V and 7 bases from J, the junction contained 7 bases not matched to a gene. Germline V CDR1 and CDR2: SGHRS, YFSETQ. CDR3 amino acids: CASNPGTENEQFF. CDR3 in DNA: TGCGCCAGCAACCCCGGGACAGAGAATGAGCAGTTCTTC. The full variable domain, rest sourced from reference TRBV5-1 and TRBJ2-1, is KAGVTQTPRYLIKTRGQQVTLSCSPISGHRSVSWYQQTPGQGLQFLFEYFSETQRNKGNFPGRFSGRQFSNSRSEMNVSTLELGDSALYLCASNPGTENEQFFGPGTRLTVL.